The 30 T cell receptor beta chains below all came from one sample that was sequenced in a study of siplizumab effects on memory and regulatory T cells. Some clones are missing from TCRdb's copy, which holds only in-frame ones; the method was immunoSEQ multiplex PCR. The sample yields some 97,000 clones, more than 85% seen once. Sequencing used CD4+ T cells sorted from blood. These receptors all come from a human donor in good health. Some clones in this sample may be carry-over from other donors' samples.

This chain connects TRBV19 to TRBJ2-3; the match to TRBD2 covers 13 bases. The germline CDR1 and CDR2 sequences are LNHDA and SQIVND (reference sequence). With V trimmed by 7 bases and J by 8 bases, 12 bases remained unmatched. The CDR3 sequence is 16 residues long. The CDR3 reads CASTVGTSGKGGTQYF. The CDR3 DNA reads as TGTGCCAGTACTGTCGGGACTAGCGGGAAAGGGGGTACGCAGTATTTT.

This chain links TRBV14 with TRBJ2-7; perhaps TRBD2 as D (6 bases). The V gene's germline CDR1 is SGHDN and CDR2 FVKESK. The V gene lost 3 bases and the J gene lost 3 bases, with 15 bases spanning the gap. This CDR3 contains 15 residues. CDR3 residues: CASSHRGGNIYEQYF. CDR3 coding DNA: TGTGCCAGCAGCCATAGGGGCGGGAACATCTACGAGCAGTACTTC.

The V and J genes are TRBV5-6 and TRBJ2-4; D may match TRBD1 or TRBD2 (5 bases each). Between the trimmed V and J ends, which lost 5 bases and 0 bases, there was a span of 15 bases. The CDR3 covers 16 residues. Per the germline V gene, CDR1 is SGHDT and CDR2 is YYEEEE. This CDR3 reads CASSFSGTRAKNIQYF. CDR3 DNA: TGTGCCAGCAGTTTCTCAGGGACGCGAGCCAAAAACATTCAGTACTTC.

The V call is TRBV9, the J call TRBJ2-3, with D possibly matching TRBD2 (5 bases). The V end was cut by 2 bases, the J end by 1 base, with 14 bases between. Per germline, CDR1 SGDLS and CDR2 YYNGEE. The CDR3 loop spans 16 amino acids. The CDR3 here is CASSVERSRGTDTQYF. The DNA for the CDR3 is TGTGCCAGCAGCGTGGAGCGGAGTCGGGGCACAGATACGCAGTATTTT.

The genes are TRBV5-6 and TRBJ1-5, with D possibly being TRBD1 (5 bases). The V gene's germline CDR1 is SGHDT and CDR2 YYEEEE. V was cut by 4 bases and J by 9 bases, with 17 bases left in between. CDR3 length: 14 amino acids. The CDR3 nucleotides are TGTGCCAGCAGCAGTGGTCTGCAGGGAGGGCCCCAGCATTTT. It codes for CASSSGLQGGPQHF.

The chain combines TRBV9 with TRBJ2-7; D may be TRBD2 (6 bases). The germline CDR1 and CDR2 sequences are SGDLS and YYNGEE. V lost 4 bases to trimming and J lost 3 bases, with 17 bases between them. The CDR3 is made up of 15 amino acids. CDR3 nucleotides: TGTGCCAGCAGCCCCAGGTCTGGGGGACTCTACGAGCAGTACTTC. It codes for CASSPRSGGLYEQYF.

The rearrangement uses TRBV27 and TRBJ2-2; D gene uncertain. The length of the CDR3 is 16 residues. Trimming took off 0 bases at V and 4 bases at J, with 12 bases between the two ends. The germline V gene has CDR1 MNHEY and CDR2 SMNVEV (reference sequence). Here the CDR3 reads CASSLSRVHATGELFF. The DNA for the CDR3 is TGTGCCAGCAGTTTATCCAGAGTCCACGCCACCGGGGAGCTGTTTTTT.

V gene TRBV30 combines with J gene TRBJ1-2; D possibly corresponds to TRBD1 (5 bases). This CDR3 is 13 amino acids long. Germline V gene lookup returns CDR1 GTSNPN and CDR2 SVGIG (reference sequence). The CDR3, as DNA: TGTGCGACCCGGGGGAAGATCAACTATGGCTACACCTTC. This codes for CATRGKINYGYTF.

The J gene is TRBJ2-2, the V gene TRBV12-5, with D possibly TRBD2 on 6 matching bases. The CDR3 consists of 16 residues. The V end was cut by 0 bases, the J end by 5 bases, with 13 bases between. Germline V gene data show CDR1 as LGHNT and CDR2 as FRNRAP. In DNA, the CDR3 is TGTGCTAGTGGTTTGGTAGTTAGCGGAAAGACCGGGGAGCTGTTTTTT. Translating it yields CASGLVVSGKTGELFF. Combining the CDR3 with reference TRBV12-5 and TRBJ2-2 gives the whole variable domain DARVTQTPRHKVTEMGQEVTMRCQPILGHNTVFWYRQTMMQGLELLAYFRNRAPLDDSGMPKDRFSAEMPDATLATLKIQPSEPRDSAVYFCASGLVVSGKTGELFFGEGSRLTVL.

The chain couples TRBV5-1 to TRBJ2-1, with 10 bases fitting TRBD2. In germline, CDR1 is SGHRS, CDR2 YFSETQ. The CDR3 extends over 16 amino acids. V trimming: 0 bases; J trimming: 10 bases; junction bases outside the gene matches: 10. The CDR3 here is CASSLVASGSHIEQFF. The CDR3 DNA sequence: TGCGCCAGCAGCTTGGTGGCTAGCGGGAGCCACATCGAGCAGTTCTTC.

The gene calls are TRBV15 and TRBJ2-1; 13 bases match TRBD2. The CDR3 runs 16 residues. V lost 5 bases, J lost 10 bases, and 11 bases stayed unmatched. The V gene's germline CDR1 is LNHNV and CDR2 YYDKDF (reference sequence). As DNA, the CDR3 is TGTGCCACCAGCCGACAAGGACTAGCGGGAGTGGGCGAGCAGTTCTTC. This gives the protein CATSRQGLAGVGEQFF.

J is TRBJ2-7 and V is TRBV5-1; weak D call: TRBD1 (6 bases). This CDR3 has 13 residues. V lost 2 bases and J lost 3, with 9 bases in between. Germline lookup yields CDR1 SGHRS and CDR2 YFSETQ. As DNA, the CDR3 is TGCGCCAGCAGCTTAGGACAGATCTACGAGCAGTACTTC. This translates into CASSLGQIYEQYF.

The chain's CDR3 is CASSVPGQGDYGYTF. The CDR3 nucleotides read TGTGCCAGCAGCGTCCCGGGACAGGGGGACTATGGCTACACCTTC. The J gene is TRBJ1-2, the V gene TRBV14, with 11 nucleotides matching TRBD1. Per the germline V gene, CDR1 is SGHDN and CDR2 is FVKESK. The CDR3 sequence is 15 residues long. The V gene end was trimmed by 5 bases and the J gene end by 3 bases; junction bases not matched to a gene: 5.

The chain is built from TRBV10-3 and TRBJ2-5; 10 positions match TRBD1. The V and J ends lost 6 bases and 3 bases, in that order; junction bases with no gene match: 7. In germline, CDR1 is ENHRY, CDR2 SYGVKD. This CDR3 region has 15 residues. CDR3 in amino acids: CAIRDRGQGKETQYF. CDR3 coding DNA: TGTGCCATCAGAGACCGGGGACAGGGGAAAGAGACCCAGTACTTC.

The chain recombines TRBV2 with TRBJ1-5, with TRBD1 identical over 8 bases. Trimming took 6 bases from V and 5 from J; bases not matched to a gene: 15. The CDR3 runs 17 residues. The germline V gene encodes CDR1 SNHLY and CDR2 FYNNEI. The DNA of the CDR3 is TGTGCCAGCAGATTGTTGACAGGGGCAGACTTGTATCAGCCCCAGCATTTT. It is translated as CASRLLTGADLYQPQHF. The complete variable domain, with remaining parts taken from reference TRBV2 and TRBJ1-5, reads EPEVTQTPSHQVTQMGQEVILRCVPISNHLYFYWYRQILGQKVEFLVSFYNNEISEKSEIFDDQFSVERPDGSNFTLKIRSTKLEDSAMYFCASRLLTGADLYQPQHFGDGTRLSIL.

This chain joins TRBV6-4 and TRBJ2-1; D perhaps matches TRBD1 (6 bases). This CDR3 has 14 amino acids. V dropped 4 bases and J dropped 5 bases, with 12 bases sitting between them. The V gene's germline CDR1 is MRHNA and CDR2 SNTAGT. CDR3: CASSVTDRNNEQFF. The CDR3, as DNA: TGTGCCAGCAGTGTTACGGACAGAAACAATGAGCAGTTCTTC.

The V call is TRBV11-3, the J call TRBJ2-7, with 11 bases that match TRBD1. Germline V lookup: CDR1 SGHNT, CDR2 YENEEA. The V and J ends lost 5 bases and 6 bases, in that order; junction bases with no gene match: 6. This CDR3 contains 14 residues. CDR3 in amino acids: CASSLGQGASEQYF. The CDR3 DNA reads as TGTGCCAGCAGCCTTGGACAGGGGGCATCCGAGCAGTACTTC.

The J gene is TRBJ2-3, the V gene TRBV9; D is undetermined. The CDR3 runs 13 residues. The germline V gene has CDR1 SGDLS and CDR2 YYNGEE. The germline V and J ends were trimmed by 0 bases and 4 bases, with 6 bases remaining between them. The CDR3 reads CASSVGLADTQYF. The CDR3 DNA reads as TGTGCCAGCAGCGTAGGCCTAGCAGATACGCAGTATTTT.

V is TRBV7-8 and J is TRBJ1-2, with D perhaps matching TRBD1 (6 bases). Germline V gives CDR1 SGHVS, CDR2 FQNEAQ. The CDR3 sequence is 15 residues long. Trimming shortened V by 1 base and J by 3 bases, and 12 bases separated the two germline ends. The CDR3 protein is CASSLDSGADYGYTF. DNA of the CDR3: TGTGCCAGCAGCTTAGACTCGGGGGCGGACTATGGCTACACCTTC.

This chain links TRBV19 with TRBJ1-5, with a weak D call TRBD1 (5 bases). CDR1 is LNHDA and CDR2 is SQIVND in the germline V gene (reference sequence). Deletions cut 3 bases from V and 4 bases from J, with 10 bases between. The CDR3 is 14 amino acids. CDR3: CASSILTGNQPQHF. As DNA, the CDR3 is TGTGCCAGTAGTATCTTAACAGGTAATCAGCCCCAGCATTTT.

The V gene is TRBV19, the J gene TRBJ2-4, with D possibly being TRBD1 or TRBD2 (5 bases each). CDR3 size: 15 residues. Trimming cost V 6 bases and J 1 base, with 13 bases left between them. Germline CDR1 and CDR2: LNHDA and SQIVND (reference sequence). The CDR3 sequence: CASRSGGGAKNIQYF. In DNA form, the CDR3 reads TGTGCCAGTAGATCTGGGGGTGGCGCCAAAAACATTCAGTACTTC.

V gene TRBV6-6 combines with J gene TRBJ1-2; 11 bases line up with TRBD1. Trimming took 6 bases from V and 8 from J; bases not matched to a gene: 11. This CDR3 region has 15 residues. Germline V gene data show CDR1 as MNHNY and CDR2 as SVGAGI (reference sequence). CDR3 DNA sequence: TGTGCCAGCAGCTCACCGCGGACAGGGGGCCTAGGCTACACCTTC. This codes for CASSSPRTGGLGYTF.

The chain recombines TRBV2 with TRBJ1-1; D is unresolved. Trimming pared 4 bases from V and 1 base from J, leaving 7 bases between. CDR1 and CDR2 (germline): SNHLY, FYNNEI. This CDR3 region has 13 residues. The CDR3 nucleotides read TGTGCCAGCAGTGCGTCCTGGAACACTGAAGCTTTCTTT. This gives the protein CASSASWNTEAFF.

The chain carries TRBV30 and TRBJ1-1; possible D gene TRBD1, 5 bases. Germline V gene sequence: CDR1 GTSNPN, CDR2 SVGIG (reference sequence). Trimming pared 4 bases from V and 6 bases from J, leaving 12 bases between. This CDR3 contains 12 residues. CDR3 bases: TGTGCCTGGAATAGGGGCTTCGCTGAAGCTTTCTTT. Translating it yields CAWNRGFAEAFF.

This clone showed up just once. V gene TRBV18 combines with J gene TRBJ2-3, with 7 bases fitting TRBD2. The V gene end was trimmed by 0 bases and the J gene end by 5 bases; junction bases not matched to a gene: 8. The CDR3 is 16 residues long. Looked up from germline, CDR1 is KGHSH and CDR2 is LQKENI. As DNA, the CDR3 is TGTGCCAGCTCACCACCGGCCAGCGGGGTTGGAGATACGCAGTATTTT. Translated, it gives CASSPPASGVGDTQYF.

This rearrangement joins TRBV7-3 to TRBJ2-2; D could derive from TRBD1 or TRBD2 (5 bases each). This CDR3 contains 14 residues. The germline gives CDR1 SGHTA, CDR2 FQGTGA. Trimming stripped 5 bases from V and 6 bases from J, with 13 bases between. The CDR3 protein is CASSDPGRAGELFF. The CDR3, as DNA: TGTGCCAGCAGCGACCCGGGGCGGGCCGGGGAGCTGTTTTTT.

The chain is built from TRBV6-6 and TRBJ2-3, with D possibly matching TRBD2 (5 bases). Germline V lookup: CDR1 MNHNY, CDR2 SVGAGI (reference sequence). V was clipped by 3 bases and J by 5 bases, with 12 bases between them. There are 14 residues in the CDR3. DNA for the CDR3: TGTGCCAGCAGTTATTCGGGGATGGGAGATACGCAGTATTTT. It is translated as CASSYSGMGDTQYF.

The chain combines TRBV7-9 with TRBJ2-7; D gene uncertain. The CDR3 is 14 residues long. Germline CDR1 and CDR2: SEHNR and FQNEAQ (reference sequence). V shed 5 bases and J shed 4 bases, with 15 bases lying between them. CDR3: CASSPATKVYEQYF. CDR3 coding DNA: TGTGCCAGCAGCCCCGCCACAAAGGTGTACGAGCAGTACTTC.

This clone was seen once. Its ends do not fully match the called genes, so a read error is possible. The rearrangement uses TRBV10-3 and TRBJ2-7; 8 bases match TRBD1. This CDR3 is built from 17 residues. Germline V gene lookup returns CDR1 ENHRY and CDR2 SYGVKD. In DNA, the CDR3 is TGTGCCATCAGTGAGTCGTATCGGACAGGGTCCGTTTTACAGGCCTTCTTC. It specifies CAISESYRTGSVLQAFF.

To note about this clone: The same CDR3 can be traced to other DNA sequences in this sample. J is TRBJ2-3 and V is TRBV11-3; TRBD1 is a possible D gene (5 bases). The V and J ends lost 0 bases and 3 bases respectively, with 7 bases between them. CDR1 is SGHNT and CDR2 is YENEEA in the germline V gene. The CDR3 runs to 14 residues. CDR3 DNA: TGTGCCAGCAGCTTAGACAGGGTGACAGATACGCAGTATTTT. This translates into CASSLDRVTDTQYF.